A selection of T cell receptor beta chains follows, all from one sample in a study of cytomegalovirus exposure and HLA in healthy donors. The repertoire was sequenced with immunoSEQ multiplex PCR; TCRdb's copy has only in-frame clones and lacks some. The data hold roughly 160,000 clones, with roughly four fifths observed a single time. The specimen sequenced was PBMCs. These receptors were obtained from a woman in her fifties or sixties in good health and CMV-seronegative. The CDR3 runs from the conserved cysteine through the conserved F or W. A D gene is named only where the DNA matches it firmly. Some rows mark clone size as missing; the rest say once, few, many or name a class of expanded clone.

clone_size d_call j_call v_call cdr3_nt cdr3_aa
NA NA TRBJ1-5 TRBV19 TGTGCCAGCGGGGAACCGGGTAAAAGGGGCAATCAGCCCCAGCATTTT CASGEPGKRGNQPQHF
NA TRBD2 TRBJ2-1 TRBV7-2 TGTGCCAGCAGCCCTCTGAGTAGCGGGGGTTACAATGAGCAGTTCTTC CASSPLSSGGYNEQFF
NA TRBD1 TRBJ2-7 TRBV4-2 TGTGCCAGCAGCCAAGAAGCGAGGACAGGGGCTCACGAGCAGTACTTC CASSQEARTGAHEQYF
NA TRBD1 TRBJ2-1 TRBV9 TGTGCCAGCAGCCCAGAGGGACAGGAACTATTTAGCTCCTACAATGAGCAGTTCTTC CASSPEGQELFSSYNEQFF
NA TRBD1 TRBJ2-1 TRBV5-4 TGTGCCAGCAGCCACAACAGAGGGACAGGGTACGATGAGCAGTTCTTC CASSHNRGTGYDEQFF
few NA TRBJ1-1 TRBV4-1 TGCGCCAGCAGCCCCCGCACGACAGTGTCTGAAGCTTTCTTT CASSPRTTVSEAFF
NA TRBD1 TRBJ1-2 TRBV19 TGTGCCAGCCAGACAGGGGCGAACTATGGCTACACCTTC CASQTGANYGYTF
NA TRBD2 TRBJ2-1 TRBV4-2 TGTGCCAGCAGCCTACAGGGACTAGCGGGAGGGCCGCTCAATGAGCAGTTCTTC CASSLQGLAGGPLNEQFF
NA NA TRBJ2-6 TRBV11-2 TGTGCCAGCAGCGGGACTTACGGAGACTCTGGGGCCAACGTCCTGACTTTC CASSGTYGDSGANVLTF
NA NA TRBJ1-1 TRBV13 TGTGCCAGCAGCTTCCGGGTCCCGGGATTCACTGAAGCTTTCTTT CASSFRVPGFTEAFF
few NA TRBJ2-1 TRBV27 TGTGCCAGCAGTTTCCGAGGGGGTAGGGTGGACAATGAGCAGTTCTTC CASSFRGGRVDNEQFF
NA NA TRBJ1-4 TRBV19 TGTGCCAGTAGTCCACAGGGTCTAAACGAAAAACTGTTTTTT CASSPQGLNEKLFF
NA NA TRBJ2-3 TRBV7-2 TGTGCCAGCAGCCCCCCCGGGAAACTGAGCACAGATACGCAGTATTTT CASSPPGKLSTDTQYF
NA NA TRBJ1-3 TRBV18 TGTGCCAGCTCACCAACGGACAGCTTCTCTGGAAACACCATATATTTT CASSPTDSFSGNTIYF
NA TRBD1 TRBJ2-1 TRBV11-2 TGTGCCAGCAGCTCGGGTCCGGGACAGGCTTACAATGAGCAGTTCTTC CASSSGPGQAYNEQFF
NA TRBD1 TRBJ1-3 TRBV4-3 TGCGCCAGCAGCCAATGGGGGACAGGCTCTGGAAACACCATATATTTT CASSQWGTGSGNTIYF
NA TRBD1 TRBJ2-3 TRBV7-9 TGTGCCAGCAGCTTAGGGGACAGGGTGACAGATACGCAGTATTTT CASSLGDRVTDTQYF
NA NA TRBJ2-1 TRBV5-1 TGCGCCAGCAGCTTGGAGGTCGGGGTAGTCAATGAGCAGTTCTTC CASSLEVGVVNEQFF
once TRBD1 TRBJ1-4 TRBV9 TGTGCCAGCAGCGTGTCGGGACAGGGTGATGAAAAACTGTTTTTT CASSVSGQGDEKLFF
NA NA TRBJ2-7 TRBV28 TGTGCCAGCAGTCCCCCCGTTTCCCGCGAGCAGTACTTC CASSPPVSREQYF
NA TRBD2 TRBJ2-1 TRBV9 TGTGCCAGCAGCGTTAGCGGGAATGAGCAGTTCTTC CASSVSGNEQFF
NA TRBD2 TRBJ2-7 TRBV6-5 TGTGCCAGCAGAGTAGGGGCGGGAGGGGGTTACGAGCAGTACTTC CASRVGAGGGYEQYF
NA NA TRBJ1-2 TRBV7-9 TGTGCCAGCAGCTTACCCTCCCGGGGTGGCTACACCTTC CASSLPSRGGYTF
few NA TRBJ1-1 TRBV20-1 TGCAGCCCCAGCGATGAAGCTTTCTTT CSPSDEAFF
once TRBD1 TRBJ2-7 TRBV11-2 TGTGCCAGCAGGGGGCTCTTGGGCAGGGGGCACGAGCAGTACTTC CASRGLLGRGHEQYF
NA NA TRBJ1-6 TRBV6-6 TGTGCCAGCAGTTACTCGGGAGAGGATAATTCACCCCTCCACTTT CASSYSGEDNSPLHF
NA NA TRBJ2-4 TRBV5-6 TGTGCCAGCAGCTTGGCGGCGGGGAGTCAGTACTTC CASSLAAGSQYF
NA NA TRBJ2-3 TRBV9 TGTGCCAGCAGCGTAGGTTCGGGAGCGGGAGATACGCAGTATTTT CASSVGSGAGDTQYF
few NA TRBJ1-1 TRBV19 TGTGCCAGTAGTTCCCGTACGATACTAAACACTGAAGCTTTCTTT CASSSRTILNTEAFF
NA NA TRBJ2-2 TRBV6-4 TGTGCCTCGGCGGGGCAGCCGACGAACACCGGGGAGCTGTTTTTT CASAGQPTNTGELFF
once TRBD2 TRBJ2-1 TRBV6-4 TGTGCCAGCAGTGACTCGGGGGGGATCAACAATGAGCAGTTCTTC CASSDSGGINNEQFF
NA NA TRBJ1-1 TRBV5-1 TGCGCCAGCACCCCCCGAGGGGGGGACACTGAAGCTTTCTTT CASTPRGGDTEAFF
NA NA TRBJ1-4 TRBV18 TGTGCCAGCTCACAAGGCGGCGGGTCTAATGAAAAACTGTTTTTT CASSQGGGSNEKLFF
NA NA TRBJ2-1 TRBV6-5 TGTGCCAGCAGTGAAGCACCGGGTGATGAGCAGTTCTTC CASSEAPGDEQFF
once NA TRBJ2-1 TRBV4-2 TGTGCCAGCAGCCAAGATATGGGGGGGGCTCAGTTCTTC CASSQDMGGAQFF
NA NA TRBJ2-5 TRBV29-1 TGCAGCCACCGGGTCCTCCAAGAGACCCAGTACTTC CSHRVLQETQYF
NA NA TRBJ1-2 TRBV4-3 TGCGCCAGCAGCCAGGCCGCGGACAGTGTTACCTATGGCTACACCTTC CASSQAADSVTYGYTF
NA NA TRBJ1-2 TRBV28 TGTGCCAGCGAGGGGGTTAACTATGGCTACACCTTC CASEGVNYGYTF
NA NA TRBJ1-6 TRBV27 TGTGCCAGCAGTCTCACTTCGACAAGCTATAATTCACCCCTCCACTTT CASSLTSTSYNSPLHF
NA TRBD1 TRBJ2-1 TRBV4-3 TGCGCCAGCAGCCACTCGGTGGGCGGACAGGGGTTCAATGAGCAGTTCTTC CASSHSVGGQGFNEQFF
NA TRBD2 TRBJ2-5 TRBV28 TGTGCCAGCACCATATCTGGGAGGGTTGCAGAGACCCAGTACTTC CASTISGRVAETQYF
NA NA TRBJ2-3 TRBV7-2 TGTGCCAGCAGCTCGGCCTCGGGAAGGCAGTATTTT CASSSASGRQYF
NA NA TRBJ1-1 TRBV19 TGTGCCAGTAGCCCAATGGGAGGGACCACTGAAGCTTTCTTT CASSPMGGTTEAFF
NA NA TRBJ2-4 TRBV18 TGTGCCAGCTCCGCCTTGACAAGGAAAAACATTCAGTACTTC CASSALTRKNIQYF
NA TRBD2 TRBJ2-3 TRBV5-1 TGCGCCAGCAGCTGGTATTCGTTTAGCGGGGGCACAGATACGCAGTATTTT CASSWYSFSGGTDTQYF
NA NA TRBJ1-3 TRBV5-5 TGTGCCAGCAGCGACAACTCTGGAAACACCATATATTTT CASSDNSGNTIYF
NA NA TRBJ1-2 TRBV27 TGTGCCAGCAGTCTGACACCGAACTATGGCTACACCTTC CASSLTPNYGYTF
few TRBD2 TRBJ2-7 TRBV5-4 TGTGCCAGCAGCTTGGCCTCGGGGGAGGGTCTGTACTTC CASSLASGEGLYF
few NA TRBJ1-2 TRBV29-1 TGCAGCGTTCTCAATCTAGGGGACTATGGCTACACCTTC CSVLNLGDYGYTF
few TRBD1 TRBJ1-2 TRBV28 TGTGCCAGCAGGACGACAGGGGCCCGGGGCTACACCTTC CASRTTGARGYTF
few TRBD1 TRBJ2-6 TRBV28 TGTGCCAGCAGCCAGGGGGCGGCTGGGGCCAACGTCCTGACTTTC CASSQGAAGANVLTF
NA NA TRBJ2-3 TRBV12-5 TGTGCTAGTGGTTTGGGCATGGGGGGGGCGAGAGATACGCAGTATTTT CASGLGMGGARDTQYF
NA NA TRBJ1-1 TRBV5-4 TGTGCCAGCAGCTTGGGAACCAGAGGGACTGAAGCTTTCTTT CASSLGTRGTEAFF
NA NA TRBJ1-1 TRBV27 TGTGCCAGCAGTCCCCTGGGGGGAGTCCCCACTGAAGCTTTCTTT CASSPLGGVPTEAFF
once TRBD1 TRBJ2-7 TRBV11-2 TGTGCCAGCAGCTTATTTGGGCAGGGGGTGGCCTACGAGCAGTACTTC CASSLFGQGVAYEQYF